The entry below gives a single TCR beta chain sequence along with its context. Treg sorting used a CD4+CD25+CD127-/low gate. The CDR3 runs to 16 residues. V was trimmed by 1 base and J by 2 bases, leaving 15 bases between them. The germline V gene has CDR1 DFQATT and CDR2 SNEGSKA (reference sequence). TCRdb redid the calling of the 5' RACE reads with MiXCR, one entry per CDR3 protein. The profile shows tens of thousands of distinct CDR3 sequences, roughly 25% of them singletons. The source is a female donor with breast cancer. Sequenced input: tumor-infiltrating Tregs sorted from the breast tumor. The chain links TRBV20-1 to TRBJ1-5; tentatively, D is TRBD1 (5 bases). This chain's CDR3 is CSARGQRGTGNQPQHF. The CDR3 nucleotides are TGCAGTGCTAGAGGTCAGCGTGGGACGGGCAATCAGCCCCAGCATTTT.